The 3 T cell receptor beta chains below come from one sample, sequenced in a study of T cell repertoires in cytomegalovirus infection. TCRdb re-called the reads through MiXCR, storing one row per CDR3 protein. Found here are 170,000 or so distinct CDR3 sequences, roughly a sixth of them singletons; the top ten hold almost 25%. Sequencing input: CD8+ T cells from PBMCs. The receptors stem from a human donor in good health (CMV status not recorded). Some clones in this sample may be carry-over from other donors' samples.

This chain uses TRBV11-2 with TRBJ2-5; D unclear. Trimming took 5 bases from V and 5 from J, leaving 21 bases between them. The CDR3 has 16 amino acids. CDR1 and CDR2 (germline): SGHAT, FQNNGV. The CDR3 DNA follows: TGTGCCAGCAGCGACCCGGGTGGGCTTCTTATTGAGACCCAGTACTTC. Amino acid sequence: CASSDPGGLLIETQYF.

In its sample, this clonotype was seen a few times. The chain uses TRBV4-1 and TRBJ2-1; D may be TRBD2 (6 bases). With 1 base removed from V and 4 bases from J, the gap between germline ends came to 14 bases. From germline, CDR1 is MGHRA and CDR2 YSYEKL. CDR3 length equals 16 residues. The CDR3 bases are TGCGCCAGCAGCCAAGGGGGTCGCGGGGCGTACAATGAGCAGTTCTTC. Translated, it gives CASSQGGRGAYNEQFF.

This clonotype appeared a few times. V is TRBV7-9 and J is TRBJ1-2, with 9 bases identical to TRBD1. This CDR3 spans 20 amino acids. Per germline, CDR1 SEHNR and CDR2 FQNEAQ (reference sequence). V lost 0 bases, J lost 2 bases, and 16 bases stayed unmatched. CDR3 DNA sequence: TGTGCCAGCAGCTTAGCGGACAGGGGAAGTGGGGAGAGATCGAACTATGGCTACACCTTC. It translates to CASSLADRGSGERSNYGYTF.